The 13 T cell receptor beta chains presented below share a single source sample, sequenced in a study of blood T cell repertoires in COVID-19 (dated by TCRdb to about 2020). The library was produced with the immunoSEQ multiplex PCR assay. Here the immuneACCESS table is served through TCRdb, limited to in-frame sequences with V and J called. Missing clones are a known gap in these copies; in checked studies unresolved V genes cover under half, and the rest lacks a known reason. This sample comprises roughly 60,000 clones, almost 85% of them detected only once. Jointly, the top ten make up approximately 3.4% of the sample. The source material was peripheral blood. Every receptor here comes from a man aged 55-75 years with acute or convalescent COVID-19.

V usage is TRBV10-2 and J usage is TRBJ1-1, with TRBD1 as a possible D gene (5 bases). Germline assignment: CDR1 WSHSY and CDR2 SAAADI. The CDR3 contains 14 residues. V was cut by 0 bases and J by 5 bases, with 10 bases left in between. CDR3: CASSESRGKTEAFF. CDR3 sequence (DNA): TGCGCCAGCAGTGAGTCTCGGGGGAAGACTGAAGCTTTCTTT.

The CDR3 bases are TGTGCCAGCACCCCTCCTAGGAGGCAGTACTTC. This translates into CASTPPRRQYF. V gene TRBV7-9 combines with J gene TRBJ2-7; D is uncertain. With 7 bases removed from V and 9 bases from J, the gap between germline ends came to 13 bases. CDR1 and CDR2 (germline): SEHNR, FQNEAQ (reference sequence). CDR3 length: 11 residues.

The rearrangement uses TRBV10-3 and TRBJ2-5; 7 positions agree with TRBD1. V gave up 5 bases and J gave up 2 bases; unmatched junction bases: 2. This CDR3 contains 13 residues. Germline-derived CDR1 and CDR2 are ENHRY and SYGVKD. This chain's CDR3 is CAISLTGQETQYF. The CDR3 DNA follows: TGTGCCATCAGTTTGACAGGGCAAGAGACCCAGTACTTC.

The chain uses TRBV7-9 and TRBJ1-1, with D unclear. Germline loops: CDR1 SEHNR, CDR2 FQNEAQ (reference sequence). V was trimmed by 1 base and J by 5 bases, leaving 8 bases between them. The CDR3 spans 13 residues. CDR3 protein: CASSLERGTEAFF. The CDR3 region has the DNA TGTGCCAGCAGCTTAGAACGGGGAACTGAAGCTTTCTTT.

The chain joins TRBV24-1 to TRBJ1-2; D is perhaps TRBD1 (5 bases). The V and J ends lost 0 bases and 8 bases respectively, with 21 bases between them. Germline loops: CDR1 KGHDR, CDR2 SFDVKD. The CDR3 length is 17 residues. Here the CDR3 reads CATSDLDRPVGQRGYTF. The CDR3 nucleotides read TGTGCCACCAGTGATTTGGATCGTCCAGTAGGACAAAGGGGCTACACCTTC.

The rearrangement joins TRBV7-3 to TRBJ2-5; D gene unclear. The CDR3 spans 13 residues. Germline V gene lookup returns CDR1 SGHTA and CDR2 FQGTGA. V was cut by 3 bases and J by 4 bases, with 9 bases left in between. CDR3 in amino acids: CASSLNRLETQYF. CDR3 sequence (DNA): TGTGCCAGCAGCTTGAACAGATTAGAGACCCAGTACTTC.

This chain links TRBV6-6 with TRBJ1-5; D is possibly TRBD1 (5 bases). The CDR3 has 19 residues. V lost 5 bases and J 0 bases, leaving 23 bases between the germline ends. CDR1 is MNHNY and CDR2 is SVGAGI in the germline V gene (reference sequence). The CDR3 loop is CASSPLEGPLGYSNQPQHF. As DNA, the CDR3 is TGTGCCAGCAGTCCACTGGAGGGGCCTCTCGGGTATAGCAATCAGCCCCAGCATTTT.

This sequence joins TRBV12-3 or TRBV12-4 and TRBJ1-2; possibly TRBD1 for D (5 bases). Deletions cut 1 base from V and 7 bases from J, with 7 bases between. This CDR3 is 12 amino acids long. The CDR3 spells CASSLGGLGYTF. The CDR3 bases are TGTGCCAGCAGTTTAGGGGGCCTTGGCTACACCTTC.

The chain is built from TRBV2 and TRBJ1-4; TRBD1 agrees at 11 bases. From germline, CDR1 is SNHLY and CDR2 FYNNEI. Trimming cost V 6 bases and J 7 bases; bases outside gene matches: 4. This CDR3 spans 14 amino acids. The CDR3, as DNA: TGTGCCAGCAGCGGACAGGGGGCGTTTGAAAAACTGTTTTTT. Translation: CASSGQGAFEKLFF.

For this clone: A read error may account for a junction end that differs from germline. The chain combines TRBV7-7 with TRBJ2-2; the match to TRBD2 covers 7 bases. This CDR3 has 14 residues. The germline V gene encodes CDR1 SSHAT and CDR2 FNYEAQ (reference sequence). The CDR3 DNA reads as TGTGCTAGCAGTCCCCGGGGGGAGACCGGGGAGCTGTTTTTT. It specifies CASSPRGETGELFF. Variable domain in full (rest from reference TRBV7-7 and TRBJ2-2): GAGVSQSPRYKVTKRGQDVTLRCDPISSHATLYWYQQALGQGPEFLTYFNYEAQPDKSGLPSDRFSAERPEGSISTLTIQRTEQRDSAMYRCASSPRGETGELFFGEGSRLTVL.

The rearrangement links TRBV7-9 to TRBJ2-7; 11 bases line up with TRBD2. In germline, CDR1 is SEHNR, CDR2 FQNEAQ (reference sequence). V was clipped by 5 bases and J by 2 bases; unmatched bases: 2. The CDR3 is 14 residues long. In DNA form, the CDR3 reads TGTGCCAGCAGCATTAGCGGGGGGGCCTACGAGCAGTACTTC. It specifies CASSISGGAYEQYF.

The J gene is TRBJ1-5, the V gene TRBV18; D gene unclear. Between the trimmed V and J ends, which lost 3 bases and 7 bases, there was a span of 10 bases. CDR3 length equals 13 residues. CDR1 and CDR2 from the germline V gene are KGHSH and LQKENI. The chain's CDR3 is CASSPRRSQPQHF. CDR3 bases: TGTGCCAGCTCACCGCGGAGGTCCCAGCCCCAGCATTTT.

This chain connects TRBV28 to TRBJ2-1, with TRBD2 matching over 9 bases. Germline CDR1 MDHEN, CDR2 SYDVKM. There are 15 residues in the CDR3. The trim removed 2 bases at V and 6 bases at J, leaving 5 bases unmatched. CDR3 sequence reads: CASSLAGGRVNEQFF. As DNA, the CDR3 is TGTGCCAGCAGTTTAGCGGGGGGGCGAGTCAATGAGCAGTTCTTC. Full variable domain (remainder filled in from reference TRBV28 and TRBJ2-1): DVKVTQSSRYLVKRTGEKVFLECVQDMDHENMFWYRQDPGLGLRLIYFSYDVKMKEKGDIPEGYSVSREKKERFSLILESASTNQTSMYLCASSLAGGRVNEQFFGPGTRLTVL.